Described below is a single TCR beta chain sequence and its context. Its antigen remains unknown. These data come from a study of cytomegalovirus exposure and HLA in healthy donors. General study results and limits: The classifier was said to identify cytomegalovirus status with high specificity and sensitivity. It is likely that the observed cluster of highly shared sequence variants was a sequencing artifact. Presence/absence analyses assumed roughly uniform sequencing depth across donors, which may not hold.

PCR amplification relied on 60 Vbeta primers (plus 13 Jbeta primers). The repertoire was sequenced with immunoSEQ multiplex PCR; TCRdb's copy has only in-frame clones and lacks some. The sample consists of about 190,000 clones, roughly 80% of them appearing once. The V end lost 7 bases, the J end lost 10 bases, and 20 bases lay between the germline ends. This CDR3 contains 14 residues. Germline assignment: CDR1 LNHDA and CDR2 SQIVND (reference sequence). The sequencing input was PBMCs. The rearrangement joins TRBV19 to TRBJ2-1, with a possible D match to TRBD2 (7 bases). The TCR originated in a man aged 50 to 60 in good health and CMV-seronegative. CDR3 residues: CASTSLGGPGEQFF. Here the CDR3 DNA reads TGTGCCAGTACATCTCTGGGGGGGCCCGGCGAGCAGTTCTTC.